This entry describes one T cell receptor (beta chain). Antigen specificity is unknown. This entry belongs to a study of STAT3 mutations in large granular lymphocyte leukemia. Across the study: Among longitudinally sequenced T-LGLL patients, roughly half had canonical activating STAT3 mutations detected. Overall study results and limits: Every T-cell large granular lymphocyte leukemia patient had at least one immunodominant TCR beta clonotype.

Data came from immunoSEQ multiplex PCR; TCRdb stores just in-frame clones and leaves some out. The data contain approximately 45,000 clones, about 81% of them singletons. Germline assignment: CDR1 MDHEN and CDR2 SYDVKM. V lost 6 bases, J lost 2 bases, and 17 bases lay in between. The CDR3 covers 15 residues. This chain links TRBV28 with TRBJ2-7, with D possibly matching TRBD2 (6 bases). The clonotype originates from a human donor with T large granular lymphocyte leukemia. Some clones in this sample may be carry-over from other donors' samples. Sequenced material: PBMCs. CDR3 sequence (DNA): TGTGCCAGCAGCCCGGGACTCGGCCGCGCCTACGAGCAGTACGTC. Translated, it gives CASSPGLGRAYEQYV.